The 23 T cell receptor beta chains in this list originate from one sample, sequenced in a study of radiotherapy plus CTLA-4 blockade in lung cancer. Generated by immunoSEQ multiplex PCR, the TCRdb table keeps only in-frame clones and is missing some. The sample yields 85,000 to 90,000 clones, around nine tenths seen once. Sequences were derived from peripheral blood, sampled from a patient treated with radiotherapy plus ipilimumab. The origin of the receptors is a human donor with non-small cell lung cancer that progressed on radiotherapy plus ipilimumab.

The chain employs TRBV28 and TRBJ2-2; D might be TRBD1 (7 bases). V was cut by 3 bases and J by 2 bases, with 10 bases left in between. Per the germline V gene, CDR1 is MDHEN and CDR2 is SYDVKM. This CDR3 is built from 15 residues. The CDR3 sequence: CASSFGGGNTGELFF. The CDR3 nucleotides read TGTGCCAGCAGTTTTGGAGGGGGCAACACCGGGGAGCTGTTTTTT.

The rearrangement uses TRBV6-5 and TRBJ2-1; TRBD2 matches 14 bases. Germline lookup yields CDR1 MNHEY and CDR2 SVGAGI. The CDR3 runs to 16 residues. V shed 2 bases and J 8 bases; nucleotides not matched to a gene: 5. CDR3 coding DNA: TGTGCCAGCAGTTACCGGACTAGCGGGAGGTTCTATGAGCAGTTCTTC. Its protein is CASSYRTSGRFYEQFF.

The chain links TRBV2 to TRBJ2-7; 7 nucleotides align to TRBD2. After removal of 6 bases from V and 9 bases from J, the junction contained 5 bases not matched to a gene. The CDR3 is 11 amino acids. Looked up from germline, CDR1 is SNHLY and CDR2 is FYNNEI. CDR3 loop: CASRRQRGQYF. The CDR3 bases are TGTGCCAGCAGACGGCAGCGGGGGCAGTACTTC.

The CDR3 coding sequence is TGTGCCAGCTCTCAAAACCGGGCAGGGGGGGATGGCTACACCTTC. Translating gives CASSQNRAGGDGYTF. This chain joins TRBV7-2 and TRBJ1-2; 7 bases line up with TRBD1. The CDR3 has 15 residues. V was clipped by 8 bases and J by 6 bases; unmatched bases: 15. Germline V CDR1 and CDR2: SGHTA, FQGNSA.

This rearrangement joins TRBV20-1 to TRBJ1-1; D uncertain. The V gene lost 5 bases and the J gene lost 1 base, with 5 bases spanning the gap. CDR3 size: 11 residues. The V gene's germline CDR1 is DFQATT and CDR2 SNEGSKA (reference sequence). The CDR3: CSARRNTEAFF. The CDR3 nucleotides read TGCAGTGCTCGCAGGAACACTGAAGCTTTCTTT.

The CDR3 loop is CASARDSNQPQHF. CDR3 in DNA: TGTGCCAGTGCGAGGGATAGCAATCAGCCCCAGCATTTT. This chain connects TRBV2 to TRBJ1-5; D not resolved. Germline loops: CDR1 SNHLY, CDR2 FYNNEI. Trimming cost V 9 bases and J 0 bases, with 9 bases left between them. CDR3 length: 13 residues.

This CDR3 reads CAISSTSSGNTIYF. The CDR3 bases are TGTGCCATCAGTTCAACCAGCTCTGGAAACACCATATATTTT. The chain couples TRBV10-3 to TRBJ1-3; D ambiguous. The CDR3 sequence is 14 residues long. Looked up from germline, CDR1 is ENHRY and CDR2 is SYGVKD. The V end was cut by 5 bases, the J end by 0 bases, with 8 bases between.

The CDR3 spells CASSQDWGQEGPYEKLFF. The CDR3 DNA reads as TGTGCCAGCAGCCAAGATTGGGGACAGGAGGGTCCCTATGAAAAACTGTTTTTT. V and J are TRBV4-2 and TRBJ1-4; 8 positions agree with TRBD1. Germline trimming cut 0 bases from V and 6 bases from J; bases unmatched to any gene: 12. The germline CDR1 and CDR2 sequences are LGHNA and YNFKEQ. CDR3 length equals 18 residues.

The CDR3 loop reads CASSQDSSGGAETQYF. CDR3 coding DNA: TGCGCCAGCAGCCAAGATTCTAGCGGGGGGGCGGAGACCCAGTACTTC. This chain links TRBV4-1 with TRBJ2-5; TRBD2 matches at 12 bases. The CDR3 consists of 16 residues. Germline V CDR1 and CDR2: MGHRA, YSYEKL. V lost 0 bases to trimming and J lost 5 bases; unmatched junction nucleotides: 4.

This rearrangement joins TRBV5-5 to TRBJ1-1; the D gene is possibly TRBD1 (6 bases). CDR3 length equals 12 residues. CDR1 and CDR2 from the germline V gene are SGHKS and YYEKEE (reference sequence). Trimming pared 5 bases from V and 8 bases from J, leaving 13 bases between. The CDR3 is CASRFDRLEAFF. The CDR3 coding sequence is TGTGCCAGCAGATTTGACAGGCTCGAAGCTTTCTTT. Full variable domain (rest looked up from reference TRBV5-5 and TRBJ1-1): DAGVTQSPTHLIKTRGQQVTLRCSPISGHKSVSWYQQVLGQGPQFIFQYYEKEERGRGNFPDRFSARQFPNYSSELNVNALLLGDSALYLCASRFDRLEAFFGQGTRLTVV.

The chain is built from TRBV28 and TRBJ1-3; D ambiguous. V was cut by 5 bases and J by 4 bases, with 15 bases left in between. Germline V gives CDR1 MDHEN, CDR2 SYDVKM. The CDR3 totals 15 residues. CDR3 coding DNA: TGTGCCAGCAGTACGGGATTTGGGCCCGGAAACACCATATATTTT. It codes for CASSTGFGPGNTIYF.

V is TRBV7-2 and J is TRBJ1-2; tentative D call: TRBD1 (5 bases). The CDR3 has 16 amino acids. Germline CDR1 reads SGHTA; CDR2 reads FQGNSA. The V gene lost 5 bases and the J gene lost 7 bases, with 23 bases spanning the gap. In DNA, the CDR3 is TGTGCCAGCAGCCGTTTAGGTCCACTTGGGGACTCTGGCTACACCTTC. This encodes CASSRLGPLGDSGYTF.

In nucleotides, the CDR3 is TGTGCCAGCACCGAGGCCTACGAGCAGTACTTC. It encodes CASTEAYEQYF. The rearrangement uses TRBV7-2 and TRBJ2-7; no reliable D call. The CDR3 contains 11 residues. The germline V gene has CDR1 SGHTA and CDR2 FQGNSA. V shed 7 bases and J shed 2 bases, with 6 bases lying between them.

This chain joins TRBV28 and TRBJ2-2; D is unclear. This CDR3 region has 16 residues. Germline CDR1 reads MDHEN; CDR2 reads SYDVKM. The V and J ends lost 6 bases and 0 bases respectively, with 14 bases between them. The CDR3 nucleotides read TGTGCCAGCAGGCTCCCTAGAAGCGCGAACACCGGGGAGCTGTTTTTT. Residues: CASRLPRSANTGELFF.

This clone has only a few counts. CDR3 DNA sequence: TGTGCCAGCAGCTTCGAGGGGGCTCGGTACGAGCAGTACTTC. It codes for CASSFEGARYEQYF. V and J are TRBV7-9 and TRBJ2-7, with 7 bases fitting TRBD1. The V gene's germline CDR1 is SEHNR and CDR2 FQNEAQ (reference sequence). This CDR3 has 14 amino acids. V was pared by 3 bases and J by 4 bases, with 6 bases of the junction left unmatched. Based on the CDR3 plus reference TRBV7-9 and TRBJ2-7, the full variable domain is DTGVSQNPRHKITKRGQNVTFRCDPISEHNRLYWYRQTLGQGPEFLTYFQNEAQLEKSRLLSDRFSAERPKGSFSTLEIQRTEQGDSAMYLCASSFEGARYEQYFGPGTRLTVT.

Written as DNA, the CDR3 is TGTGCCAGCAGTGGGGACAGCTACGAGCAGTACTTC. Its protein is CASSGDSYEQYF. This rearrangement joins TRBV2 to TRBJ2-7; TRBD1 agrees at 7 bases. Trimming cost V 4 bases and J 3 bases; bases outside gene matches: 0. The CDR3 runs to 12 residues. CDR1 is SNHLY, CDR2 FYNNEI, per germline.

The chain couples TRBV7-8 to TRBJ1-1; D uncertain. This CDR3 contains 13 residues. The germline gives CDR1 SGHVS, CDR2 FQNEAQ. V lost 1 base and J lost 5, with 8 bases in between. The CDR3 region is CASSLVLGTEAFF. CDR3 nucleotides: TGTGCCAGCAGCTTAGTTCTGGGGACTGAAGCTTTCTTT.

The rearrangement uses TRBV9 and TRBJ2-1, with 8 nucleotides matching TRBD2. Germline V CDR1 and CDR2: SGDLS, YYNGEE. This CDR3 spans 19 amino acids. V was pared by 0 bases and J by 0 bases, with 11 bases of the junction left unmatched. Here the CDR3 reads CASSVVATSALSSYNEQFF. The CDR3 DNA follows: TGTGCCAGCAGCGTAGTGGCGACTAGCGCCTTAAGCTCCTACAATGAGCAGTTCTTC. The variable domain in full, with the rest retrieved from reference TRBV9 and TRBJ2-1, is DSGVTQTPKHLITATGQRVTLRCSPRSGDLSVYWYQQSLDQGLQFLIQYYNGEERAKGNILERFSAQQFPDLHSELNLSSLELGDSALYFCASSVVATSALSSYNEQFFGPGTRLTVL.

Here the CDR3 reads CASRDGDNYNEQFF. Here the CDR3 DNA reads TGTGCCAGCAGAGACGGGGACAACTACAATGAGCAGTTCTTC. V and J are TRBV2 and TRBJ2-1; D is perhaps TRBD1 (6 bases). CDR1 is SNHLY, CDR2 FYNNEI, per germline. Trimming removed 6 bases from V and 3 bases from J, with 12 bases in between. The CDR3 covers 14 residues.

The V call is TRBV6-1, the J call TRBJ2-3; D perhaps matches TRBD2 (5 bases). Germline-derived CDR1 and CDR2 are MNHNS and SASEGT. This CDR3 contains 19 residues. V was trimmed by 4 bases and J by 0 bases, leaving 23 bases between them. The CDR3 protein is CASSAILAGPASSTDTQYF. The CDR3 bases are TGTGCCAGCAGTGCAATTCTTGCGGGTCCAGCCTCTAGCACAGATACGCAGTATTTT.

The rearrangement uses TRBV7-6 and TRBJ2-1; weak D call: TRBD1 (6 bases). There are 13 residues in the CDR3. The germline gives CDR1 SGHVS, CDR2 FNYEAQ. V shed 3 bases and J shed 9 bases, with 12 bases lying between them. Here the CDR3 DNA reads TGTGCCAGCAGCTTGCCAGGGGTCGGTGAGCAGTTCTTC. Its translation: CASSLPGVGEQFF. Full variable domain (missing parts from reference TRBV7-6 and TRBJ2-1): GAGVSQSPRYKVTKRGQDVALRCDPISGHVSLYWYRQALGQGPEFLTYFNYEAQQDKSGLPNDRFSAERPEGSISTLTIQRTEQRDSAMYRCASSLPGVGEQFFGPGTRLTVL.

The DNA of the CDR3 is TGTGCCAGCAGCTTAGAAGGAGCGAACACTGAAGCTTTCTTT. Translation: CASSLEGANTEAFF. The chain is built from TRBV7-9 and TRBJ1-1; D is unclear. Looked up from germline, CDR1 is SEHNR and CDR2 is FQNEAQ (reference sequence). V shed 1 base and J shed 1 base, with 7 bases lying between them. The CDR3 totals 14 residues.

The chain carries TRBV10-3 and TRBJ2-7; perhaps TRBD1 as D (6 bases). V shed 2 bases and J shed 0 bases, with 11 bases lying between them. Germline CDR1 is ENHRY and CDR2 is SYGVKD. CDR3 length equals 15 residues. CDR3 coding DNA: TGTGCCATCAGTGAGAGAGGGGACACCTCCTACGAGCAGTACTTC. Amino acids: CAISERGDTSYEQYF.